This T cell receptor (beta chain) was recorded in a study of blood T cell repertoires in COVID-19. This CDR3 has 13 amino acids. Germline trimming cut 10 bases from V and 4 bases from J; bases unmatched to any gene: 2. CDR1 and CDR2 (germline): ENHRY, SYGVKD. Recruitment covered roughly 24 US areas and drew participants whose ages spanned roughly 18 to 89 years. The repertoire was sequenced with immunoSEQ multiplex PCR; TCRdb's copy has only in-frame clones and lacks some. The sample contains 250,000 to 350,000 clones, roughly 90% of which appear only once. This rearrangement joins TRBV10-3 to TRBJ2-3, with TRBD2 identical over 13 bases. The specimen sequenced was PBMCs or T cells enriched from blood (not recorded which). This TCR was sampled from a woman aged 25 to 39 who had recovered from COVID-19. DNA for the CDR3: TGTGCCACGGGACTAGCGGGGTCAGATACGCAGTATTTT. Protein: CATGLAGSDTQYF.